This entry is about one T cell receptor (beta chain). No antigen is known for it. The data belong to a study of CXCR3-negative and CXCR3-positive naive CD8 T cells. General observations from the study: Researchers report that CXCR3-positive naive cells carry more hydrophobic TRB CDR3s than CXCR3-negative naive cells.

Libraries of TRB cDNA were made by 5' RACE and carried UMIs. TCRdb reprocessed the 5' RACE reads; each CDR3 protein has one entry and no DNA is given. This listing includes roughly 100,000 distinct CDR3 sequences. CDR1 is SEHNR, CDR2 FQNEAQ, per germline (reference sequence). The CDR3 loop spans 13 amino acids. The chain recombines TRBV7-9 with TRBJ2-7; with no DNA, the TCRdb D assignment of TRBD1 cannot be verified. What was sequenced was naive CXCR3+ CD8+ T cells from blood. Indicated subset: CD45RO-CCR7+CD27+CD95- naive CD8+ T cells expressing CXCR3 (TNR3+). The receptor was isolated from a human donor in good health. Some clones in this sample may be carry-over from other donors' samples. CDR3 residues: CASSLGGTSEQYF.